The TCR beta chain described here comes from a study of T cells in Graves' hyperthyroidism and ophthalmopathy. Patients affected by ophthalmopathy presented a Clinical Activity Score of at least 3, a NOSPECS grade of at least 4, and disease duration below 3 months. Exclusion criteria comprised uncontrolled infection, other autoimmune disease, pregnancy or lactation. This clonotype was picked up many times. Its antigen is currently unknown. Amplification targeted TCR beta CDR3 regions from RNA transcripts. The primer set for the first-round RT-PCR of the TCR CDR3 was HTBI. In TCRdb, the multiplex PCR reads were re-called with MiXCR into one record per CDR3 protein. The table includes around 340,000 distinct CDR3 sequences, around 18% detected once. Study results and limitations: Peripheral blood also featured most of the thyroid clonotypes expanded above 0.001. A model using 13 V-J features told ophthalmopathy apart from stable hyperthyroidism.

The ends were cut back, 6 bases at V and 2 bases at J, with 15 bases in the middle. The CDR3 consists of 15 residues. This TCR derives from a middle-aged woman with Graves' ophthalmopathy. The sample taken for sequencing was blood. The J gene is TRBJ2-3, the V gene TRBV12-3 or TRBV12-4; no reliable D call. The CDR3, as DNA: TGTGCCAGCAGATCCGACATACCCTTCACAGATACGCAGTATTTT. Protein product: CASRSDIPFTDTQYF.